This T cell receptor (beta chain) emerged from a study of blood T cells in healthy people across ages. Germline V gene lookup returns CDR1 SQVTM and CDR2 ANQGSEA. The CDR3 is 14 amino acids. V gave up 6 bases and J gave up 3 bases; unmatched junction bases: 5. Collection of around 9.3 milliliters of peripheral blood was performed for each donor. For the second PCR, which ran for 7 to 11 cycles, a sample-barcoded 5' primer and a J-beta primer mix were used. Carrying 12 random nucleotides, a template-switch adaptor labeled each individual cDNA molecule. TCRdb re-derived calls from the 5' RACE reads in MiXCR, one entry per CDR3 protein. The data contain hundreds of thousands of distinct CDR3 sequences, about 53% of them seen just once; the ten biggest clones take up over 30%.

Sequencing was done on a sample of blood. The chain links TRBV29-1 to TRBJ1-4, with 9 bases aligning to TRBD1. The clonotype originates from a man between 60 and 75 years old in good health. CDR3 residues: CSVARTGANEKLFF. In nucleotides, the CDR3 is TGCAGCGTCGCCCGGACAGGGGCTAATGAAAAACTGTTTTTT.